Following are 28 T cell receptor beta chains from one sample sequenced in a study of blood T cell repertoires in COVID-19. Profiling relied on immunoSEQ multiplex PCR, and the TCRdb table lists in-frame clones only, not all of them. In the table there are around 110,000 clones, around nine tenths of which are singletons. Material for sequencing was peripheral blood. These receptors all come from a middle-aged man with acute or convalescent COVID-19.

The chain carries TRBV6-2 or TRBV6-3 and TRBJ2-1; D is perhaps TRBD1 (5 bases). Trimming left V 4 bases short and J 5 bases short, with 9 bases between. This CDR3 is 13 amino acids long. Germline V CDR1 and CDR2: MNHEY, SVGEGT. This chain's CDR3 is CASSWTIHNEQFF. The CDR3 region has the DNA TGTGCCAGCAGTTGGACAATTCACAATGAGCAGTTCTTC.

The CDR3 spells CASSIGGLLNEQYF. CDR3 nucleotide sequence: TGTGCCAGTAGTATAGGAGGGTTATTGAACGAGCAGTACTTC. The V and J genes are TRBV19 and TRBJ2-7, with a weak D call TRBD2 (5 bases). From germline, CDR1 is LNHDA and CDR2 SQIVND (reference sequence). The CDR3 is 14 residues long. Between the trimmed V and J ends, which lost 1 base and 5 bases, there was a span of 12 bases.

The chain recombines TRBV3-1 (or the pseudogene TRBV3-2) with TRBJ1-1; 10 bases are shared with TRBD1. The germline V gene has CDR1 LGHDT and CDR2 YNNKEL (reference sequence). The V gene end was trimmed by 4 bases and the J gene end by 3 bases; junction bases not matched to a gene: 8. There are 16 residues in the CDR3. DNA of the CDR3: TGTGCCAGCAGCCTCCGACAGGGGGCTGGGGACACTGAAGCTTTCTTT. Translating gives CASSLRQGAGDTEAFF.

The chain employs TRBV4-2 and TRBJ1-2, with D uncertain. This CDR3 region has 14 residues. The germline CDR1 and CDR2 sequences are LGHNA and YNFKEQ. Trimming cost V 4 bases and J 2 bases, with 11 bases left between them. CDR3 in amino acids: CASSPTGENYGYTF. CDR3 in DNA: TGTGCCAGCAGCCCGACCGGGGAGAACTATGGCTACACCTTC.

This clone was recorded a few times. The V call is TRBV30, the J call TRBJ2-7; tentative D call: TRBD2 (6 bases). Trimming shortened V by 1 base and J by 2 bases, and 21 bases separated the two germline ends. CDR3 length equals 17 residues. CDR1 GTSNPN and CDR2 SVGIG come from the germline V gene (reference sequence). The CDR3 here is CAWSAGVGGLTTYEQYF. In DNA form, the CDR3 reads TGTGCCTGGAGTGCAGGCGTCGGGGGACTCACGACCTACGAGCAGTACTTC.

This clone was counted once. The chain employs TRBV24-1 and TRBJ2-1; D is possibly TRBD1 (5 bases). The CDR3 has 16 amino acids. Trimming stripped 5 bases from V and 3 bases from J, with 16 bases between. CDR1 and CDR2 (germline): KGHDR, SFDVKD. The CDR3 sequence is CATSGLTASDYNEQFF. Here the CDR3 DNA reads TGTGCCACCAGTGGCCTGACAGCGTCTGACTACAATGAGCAGTTCTTC.

CDR3 amino acids: CASSYDSEYGYTF. The CDR3 DNA reads TGTGCCAGCAGTTACGACAGCGAGTATGGCTACACCTTC. The V call is TRBV6-5, the J call TRBJ1-2; tentative D call: TRBD1 (5 bases). CDR3 size: 13 residues. V gave up 2 bases and J gave up 5 bases, with 9 bases separating them. Germline assignment: CDR1 MNHEY and CDR2 SVGAGI.

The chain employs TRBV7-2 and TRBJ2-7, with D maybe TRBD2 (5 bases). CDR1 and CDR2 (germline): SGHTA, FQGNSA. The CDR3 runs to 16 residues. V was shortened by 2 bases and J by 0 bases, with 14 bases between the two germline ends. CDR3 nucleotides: TGTGCCAGCAGCTTAAGGGTCGGGAAGAGCTCCTACGAGCAGTACTTC. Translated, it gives CASSLRVGKSSYEQYF.

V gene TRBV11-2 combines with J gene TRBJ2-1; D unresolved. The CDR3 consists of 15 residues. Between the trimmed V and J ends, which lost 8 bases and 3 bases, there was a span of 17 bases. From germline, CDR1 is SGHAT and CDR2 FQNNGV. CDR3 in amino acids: CASLPNALYYNEQFF. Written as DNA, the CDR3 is TGTGCCAGCCTCCCAAACGCACTATACTACAATGAGCAGTTCTTC.

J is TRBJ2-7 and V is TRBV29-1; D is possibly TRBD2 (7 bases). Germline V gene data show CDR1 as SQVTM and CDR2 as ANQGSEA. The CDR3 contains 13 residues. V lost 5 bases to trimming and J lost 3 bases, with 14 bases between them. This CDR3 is CSVREGGNYEQYF. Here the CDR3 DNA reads TGCAGCGTTCGAGAGGGGGGGAACTACGAGCAGTACTTC.

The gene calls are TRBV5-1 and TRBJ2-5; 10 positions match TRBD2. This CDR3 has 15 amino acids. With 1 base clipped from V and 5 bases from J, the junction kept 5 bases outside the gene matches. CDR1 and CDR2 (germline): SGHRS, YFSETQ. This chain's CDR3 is CASSLSGRGPETQYF. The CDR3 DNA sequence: TGCGCCAGCAGCTTGAGCGGGAGGGGGCCGGAGACCCAGTACTTC.

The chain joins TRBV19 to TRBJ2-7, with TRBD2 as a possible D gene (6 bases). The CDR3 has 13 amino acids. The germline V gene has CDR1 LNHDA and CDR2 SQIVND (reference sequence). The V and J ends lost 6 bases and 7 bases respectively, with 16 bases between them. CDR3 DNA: TGTGCCAGTAGCTCGGACTACTACGGGGAGCAGTACTTC. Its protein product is CASSSDYYGEQYF.

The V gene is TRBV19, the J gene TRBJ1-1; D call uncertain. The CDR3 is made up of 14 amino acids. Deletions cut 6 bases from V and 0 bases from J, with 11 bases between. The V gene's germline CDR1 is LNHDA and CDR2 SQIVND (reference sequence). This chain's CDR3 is CASSPVSVNTEAFF. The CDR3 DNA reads TGTGCCAGTAGCCCAGTGAGCGTGAACACTGAAGCTTTCTTT.

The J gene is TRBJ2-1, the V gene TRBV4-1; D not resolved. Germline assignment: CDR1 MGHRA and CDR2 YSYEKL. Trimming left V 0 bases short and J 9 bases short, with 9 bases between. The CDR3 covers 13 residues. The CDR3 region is CASSQEERTEQFF. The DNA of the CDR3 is TGCGCCAGCAGCCAAGAGGAGCGCACTGAGCAGTTCTTC.

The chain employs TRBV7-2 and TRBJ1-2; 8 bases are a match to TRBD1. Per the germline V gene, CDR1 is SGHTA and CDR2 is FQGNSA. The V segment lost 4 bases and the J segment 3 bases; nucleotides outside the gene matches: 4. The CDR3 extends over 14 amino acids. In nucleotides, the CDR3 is TGTGCCAGCAGCTCGGGACAGGCTGACTATGGCTACACCTTC. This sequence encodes CASSSGQADYGYTF.

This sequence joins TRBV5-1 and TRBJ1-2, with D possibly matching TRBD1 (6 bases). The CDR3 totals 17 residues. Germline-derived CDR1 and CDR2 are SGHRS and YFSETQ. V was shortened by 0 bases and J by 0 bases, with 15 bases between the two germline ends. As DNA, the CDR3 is TGCGCCAGCAGCTTGGATGGGGGCACCGCGACTAACTATGGCTACACCTTC. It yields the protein CASSLDGGTATNYGYTF.

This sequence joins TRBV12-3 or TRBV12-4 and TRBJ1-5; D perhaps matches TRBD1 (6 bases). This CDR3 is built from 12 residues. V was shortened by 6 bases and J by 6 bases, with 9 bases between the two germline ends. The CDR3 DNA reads TGTGCCAGCAGACGGACAGCTCAGCCCCAGCATTTT. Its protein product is CASRRTAQPQHF.

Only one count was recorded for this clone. DNA of the CDR3: TGTGCCTGGAGTTCATCCCGGACAGGGTCAATTAGCACCATATATTTT. Translated, it gives CAWSSSRTGSISTIYF. The J gene is TRBJ1-3, the V gene TRBV30; 8 nucleotides agree with TRBD1. CDR3 size: 16 residues. Germline lookup yields CDR1 GTSNPN and CDR2 SVGIG (reference sequence). V gave up 2 bases and J gave up 9 bases; unmatched junction bases: 15.

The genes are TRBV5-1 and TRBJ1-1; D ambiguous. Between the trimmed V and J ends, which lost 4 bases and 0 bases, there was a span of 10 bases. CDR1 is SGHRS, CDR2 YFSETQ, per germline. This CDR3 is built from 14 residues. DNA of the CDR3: TGCGCCAGCAGCACAGTACCTATGAACACTGAAGCTTTCTTT. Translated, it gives CASSTVPMNTEAFF.

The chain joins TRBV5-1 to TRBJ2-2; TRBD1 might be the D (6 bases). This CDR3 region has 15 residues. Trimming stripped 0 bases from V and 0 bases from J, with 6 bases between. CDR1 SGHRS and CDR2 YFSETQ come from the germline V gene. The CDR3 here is CASSLEGANTGELFF. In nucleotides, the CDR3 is TGCGCCAGCAGCTTGGAGGGGGCGAACACCGGGGAGCTGTTTTTT.

The CDR3 region has the DNA TGCGCCAGCAGTCAGGGGCAGGGTCCTATTAACGAGCAGTACTTC. The encoded protein is CASSQGQGPINEQYF. V gene TRBV5-1 combines with J gene TRBJ2-7; D perhaps matches TRBD1 (6 bases). The germline gives CDR1 SGHRS, CDR2 YFSETQ. V was pared by 5 bases and J by 5 bases, with 20 bases between. The CDR3 has 15 amino acids.

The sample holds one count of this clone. The CDR3 DNA reads as TGTGCCAGCAGCGTAGGGAACAGGGATAGAGACACCATATATTTT. This encodes CASSVGNRDRDTIYF. The chain has TRBV9 and TRBJ1-3, with D perhaps matching TRBD1 (6 bases). The CDR3 has 15 residues. Germline CDR1 reads SGDLS; CDR2 reads YYNGEE. V was pared by 0 bases and J by 8 bases, with 15 bases between. The entire variable domain, with the rest obtained from reference TRBV9 and TRBJ1-3, is as follows: DSGVTQTPKHLITATGQRVTLRCSPRSGDLSVYWYQQSLDQGLQFLIQYYNGEERAKGNILERFSAQQFPDLHSELNLSSLELGDSALYFCASSVGNRDRDTIYFGEGSWLTVV.

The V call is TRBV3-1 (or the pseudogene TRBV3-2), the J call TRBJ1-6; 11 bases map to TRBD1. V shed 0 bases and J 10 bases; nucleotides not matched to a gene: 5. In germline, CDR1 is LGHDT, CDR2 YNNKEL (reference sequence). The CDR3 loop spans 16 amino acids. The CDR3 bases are TGTGCCAGCAGCCAAGAATGGACAGGGGGCGACTCACCCCTCCACTTT. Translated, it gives CASSQEWTGGDSPLHF.

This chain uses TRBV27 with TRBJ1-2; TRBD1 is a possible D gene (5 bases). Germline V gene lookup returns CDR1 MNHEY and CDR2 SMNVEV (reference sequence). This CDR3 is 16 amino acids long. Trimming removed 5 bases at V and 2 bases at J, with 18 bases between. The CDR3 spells CASSNRKLSLNYGYTF. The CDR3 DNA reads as TGTGCCAGCAGTAACAGGAAACTGTCGCTGAACTATGGCTACACCTTC.

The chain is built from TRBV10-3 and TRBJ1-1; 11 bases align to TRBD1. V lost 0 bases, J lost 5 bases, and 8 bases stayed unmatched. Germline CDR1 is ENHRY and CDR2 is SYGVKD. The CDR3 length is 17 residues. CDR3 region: CAISESFGQGAGTEAFF. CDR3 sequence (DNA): TGTGCCATCAGTGAGTCTTTTGGACAGGGGGCTGGTACTGAAGCTTTCTTT.

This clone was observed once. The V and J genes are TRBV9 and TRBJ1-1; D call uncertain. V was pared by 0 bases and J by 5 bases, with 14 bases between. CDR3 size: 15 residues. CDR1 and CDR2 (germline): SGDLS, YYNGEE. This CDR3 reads CASSVGVGAGTEAFF. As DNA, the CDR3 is TGTGCCAGCAGCGTAGGTGTCGGAGCGGGGACTGAAGCTTTCTTT.

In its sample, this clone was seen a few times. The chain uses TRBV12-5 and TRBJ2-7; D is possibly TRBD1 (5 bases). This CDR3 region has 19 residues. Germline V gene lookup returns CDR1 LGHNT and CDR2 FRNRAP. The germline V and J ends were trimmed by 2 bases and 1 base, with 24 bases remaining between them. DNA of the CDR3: TGTGCTAGTGGTTTGCCTACGTGGGCAGTAACAGGCCGTTCCTACGAGCAGTACTTC. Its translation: CASGLPTWAVTGRSYEQYF.

The CDR3 DNA reads as TGTGCCAGCAGCTTACAGACTCATAGCAATCAGCCCCAGCATTTT. This gives the protein CASSLQTHSNQPQHF. The chain recombines TRBV7-2 with TRBJ1-5; D is uncertain. Trimming stripped 2 bases from V and 0 bases from J, with 8 bases between. The CDR3 has 15 residues. CDR1 SGHTA and CDR2 FQGNSA come from the germline V gene.